Below are 8 T cell receptor beta chains sequenced from a single sample in a study of blood T cell repertoires in COVID-19. Some clones are missing from TCRdb's copy, which holds only in-frame ones; the method was immunoSEQ multiplex PCR. The table has fewer than 150,000 clones, 84% seen once; the top ten hold around 13%. The material sequenced was peripheral blood. These receptors were taken from a woman in her 30s who had recovered from COVID-19.

The chain joins TRBV27 to TRBJ2-5, with 8 bases matching TRBD1. V gave up 6 bases and J gave up 6 bases; unmatched junction bases: 3. The CDR3 has 12 amino acids. Germline CDR1 MNHEY, CDR2 SMNVEV (reference sequence). The CDR3 DNA reads as TGTGCCAGCAGAACAGGGGGTCAGACCCAGTACTTC. It is translated as CASRTGGQTQYF.

In this sample, this clone turned up a few times. V is TRBV5-5 and J is TRBJ1-1; D is unresolved. Germline V gene sequence: CDR1 SGHKS, CDR2 YYEKEE (reference sequence). The germline V and J ends were trimmed by 6 bases and 5 bases, with 14 bases remaining between them. The CDR3 spans 13 residues. The CDR3 bases are TGTGCCAGCACCGAGGTGGGTTGGACTGAAGCTTTCTTT. Protein sequence: CASTEVGWTEAFF.

This sequence joins TRBV18 and TRBJ2-5; tentative D call: TRBD1 (6 bases). This CDR3 is built from 15 residues. The V end lost 6 bases, the J end lost 1 base, and 15 bases lay between the germline ends. Germline V CDR1 and CDR2: KGHSH, LQKENI. In DNA form, the CDR3 reads TGTGCCAGCTCTCGTGGGCAGGGGACCCAAGAGACCCAGTACTTC. Protein product: CASSRGQGTQETQYF.

The chain has TRBV3-1 (or the pseudogene TRBV3-2) and TRBJ1-1, with D unclear. The germline CDR1 and CDR2 sequences are LGHDT and YNNKEL (reference sequence). The CDR3 totals 15 residues. V was shortened by 0 bases and J by 0 bases, with 8 bases between the two germline ends. This CDR3 reads CASSQDYGLNTEAFF. The DNA for the CDR3 is TGTGCCAGCAGCCAAGATTACGGGTTGAACACTGAAGCTTTCTTT.

The CDR3 region is CATSEPGQTSGRDNEQFF. As DNA, the CDR3 is TGTGCCACCAGTGAACCAGGACAGACTAGCGGGAGGGACAATGAGCAGTTCTTC. V is TRBV24-1 and J is TRBJ2-1, with 14 bases matching TRBD2. Germline CDR1 KGHDR, CDR2 SFDVKD. This CDR3 is built from 18 residues. Trimming removed 4 bases from V and 5 bases from J; junction bases left unmatched: 9.

V and J are TRBV2 and TRBJ2-7, with D maybe TRBD1 (5 bases). The length of the CDR3 is 14 residues. The germline V gene encodes CDR1 SNHLY and CDR2 FYNNEI. Trimming pared 7 bases from V and 0 bases from J, leaving 13 bases between. The CDR3 DNA reads as TGTGCCAGCATTCAGGGTCAAAGCTCCTACGAGCAGTACTTC. Its protein is CASIQGQSSYEQYF.

The rearrangement joins TRBV6-2 or TRBV6-3 to TRBJ2-7; D is perhaps TRBD1 (6 bases). Trimming cost V 5 bases and J 1 base, with 9 bases left between them. CDR3 length: 13 residues. Germline CDR1 is MNHEY and CDR2 is SVGEGT. The CDR3 reads CASSHGQSYEQYF. As DNA, the CDR3 is TGTGCCAGCAGTCACGGACAGTCCTACGAGCAGTACTTC.

V usage is TRBV27 and J usage is TRBJ2-5; TRBD2 agrees at 9 bases. The CDR3 consists of 16 residues. CDR1 is MNHEY and CDR2 is SMNVEV in the germline V gene (reference sequence). V trimming: 7 bases; J trimming: 4 bases; junction bases outside the gene matches: 13. This chain's CDR3 is CASNRFSSGMRETQYF. The DNA of the CDR3 is TGTGCCAGCAATCGGTTCTCTAGCGGGATGAGAGAGACCCAGTACTTC.